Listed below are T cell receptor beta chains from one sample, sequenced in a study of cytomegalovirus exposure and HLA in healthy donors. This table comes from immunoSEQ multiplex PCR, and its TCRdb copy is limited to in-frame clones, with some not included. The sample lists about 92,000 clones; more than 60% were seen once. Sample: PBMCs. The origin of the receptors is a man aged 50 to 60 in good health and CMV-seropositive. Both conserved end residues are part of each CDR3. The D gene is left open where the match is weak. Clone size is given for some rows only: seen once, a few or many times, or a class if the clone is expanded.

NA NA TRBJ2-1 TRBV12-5 CASGTDSNNEQFF TGTGCTAGTGGAACGGACAGCAACAATGAGCAGTTCTTC
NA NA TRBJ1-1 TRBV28 CASSEGVVTEAFF TGTGCCAGCAGTGAGGGGGTTGTCACTGAAGCTTTCTTT
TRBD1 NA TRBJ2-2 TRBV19 CASSSGQGHTGELFF TGTGCCAGTAGTTCGGGACAGGGCCATACCGGGGAGCTGTTTTTT
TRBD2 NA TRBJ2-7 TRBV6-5 CASSNSGDEQYF TGTGCCAGCAGTAATAGCGGGGACGAGCAGTACTTC
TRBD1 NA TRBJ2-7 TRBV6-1 CASSDRGRNEQYF TGTGCCAGCAGTGACAGGGGGCGCAACGAGCAGTACTTC
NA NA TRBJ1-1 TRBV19 CASSIMGGTEAFF TGTGCCAGTAGTATAATGGGGGGGACTGAAGCTTTCTTT
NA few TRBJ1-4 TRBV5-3 CARTGAGGGEKLFF TGTGCCAGAACCGGGGCGGGGGGAGGTGAAAAACTGTTTTTT
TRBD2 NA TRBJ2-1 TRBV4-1 CASPGGQHNEQFF TGCGCCTCCCCGGGGGGGCAACACAATGAGCAGTTCTTC
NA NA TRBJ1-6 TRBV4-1 CASSQFSTPLHF TGCGCCAGCAGCCAATTCTCAACTCCCCTCCACTTT
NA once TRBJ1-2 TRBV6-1 CASSTGWGYTF TGTGCCAGCAGCACAGGGTGGGGCTACACCTTC
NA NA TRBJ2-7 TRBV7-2 CASSPGGTDYEQYF TGTGCCAGCAGCCCAGGAGGGACAGACTACGAGCAGTACTTC
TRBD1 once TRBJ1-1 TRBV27 CASSHTLTGGNTEAFF TGCGCCAGCAGCCATACTCTTACAGGGGGCAACACTGAAGCTTTCTTT
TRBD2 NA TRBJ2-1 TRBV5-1 CASSPGLAVDEQFF TGCGCCAGCAGCCCGGGACTAGCAGTCGATGAGCAGTTCTTC
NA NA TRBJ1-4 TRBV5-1 CASSYGEKLFF TGCGCCAGCAGCTACGGGGAAAAACTGTTTTTT
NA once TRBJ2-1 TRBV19 CASGTRSYNEQFF TGTGCCAGTGGGACAAGGTCCTACAATGAGCAGTTCTTC
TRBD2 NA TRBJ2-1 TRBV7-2 CASSWGLAGVNEQFF TGTGCCAGCAGCTGGGGACTAGCGGGGGTCAATGAGCAGTTCTTC
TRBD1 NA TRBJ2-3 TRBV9 CASSFWDRGTDTQYF TGTGCCAGCAGCTTCTGGGACAGGGGCACAGATACGCAGTATTTT
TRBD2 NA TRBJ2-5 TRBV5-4 CASSGGLDGRETQYF TGTGCCAGCAGCGGGGGACTAGATGGGCGGGAGACCCAGTACTTC
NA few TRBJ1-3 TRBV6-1 CASSSGGSGNTIYF TGTGCCAGCAGCTCAGGAGGCTCTGGAAACACCATATATTTT
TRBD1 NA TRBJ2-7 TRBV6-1 CASTTTGGMAEQYF TGTGCCAGCACCACAACAGGGGGCATGGCCGAGCAGTACTTC
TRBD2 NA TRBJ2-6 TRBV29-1 CSVVAAGGSSGANVLTF TGCAGCGTTGTTGCGGCGGGGGGTTCCTCTGGGGCCAACGTCCTGACTTTC
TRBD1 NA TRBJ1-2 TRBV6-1 CASSVGTGSGYTF TGTGCCAGCAGTGTTGGGACAGGGTCCGGCTACACCTTC
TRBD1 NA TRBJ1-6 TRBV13 CASALTGTGGYNSPLNF TGTGCCAGCGCGCTTACTGGGACAGGCGGCTATAATTCACCCCTCAACTTT
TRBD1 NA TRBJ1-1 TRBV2 CASSRDRGRTEAFF TGTGCCAGCAGTCGGGACAGGGGGCGAACTGAAGCTTTCTTT
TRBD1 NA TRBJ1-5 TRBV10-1 CASSEWRGQRNQPQHF TGCGCCAGCAGTGAGTGGAGGGGGCAGCGCAATCAGCCCCAGCATTTT
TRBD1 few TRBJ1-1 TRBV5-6 CASSSRRRQGTEAFF TGTGCCAGCAGCTCCCGCCGCCGACAGGGGACTGAAGCTTTCTTT
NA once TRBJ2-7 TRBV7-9 CSSSLSRDNGFSYEQYF TGTTCCAGCAGCTTAAGCCGGGACAATGGGTTCTCCTACGAGCAGTACTTC
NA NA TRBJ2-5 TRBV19 CASSIDMESLGTQYF TGTGCCAGTAGTATAGATATGGAGTCCTTGGGGACCCAGTACTTC
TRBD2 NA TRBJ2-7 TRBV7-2 CASSLGGGSSYEQYF TGTGCCAGCAGCTTAGGCGGGGGGAGCTCCTACGAGCAGTACTTC
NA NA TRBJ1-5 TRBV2 CASSETNRDQPQHF TGTGCCAGCAGTGAAACTAACAGGGATCAGCCCCAGCATTTT
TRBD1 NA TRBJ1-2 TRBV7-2 CASSLMTGGDGYTF TGTGCCAGCAGCTTAATGACAGGGGGCGATGGCTACACCTTC
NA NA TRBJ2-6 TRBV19 CASRRSGANVLTF TGTGCCAGTAGGAGATCTGGGGCCAACGTCCTGACTTTC
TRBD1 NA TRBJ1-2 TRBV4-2 CASSLLATGGYGYTF TGTGCCAGCAGCCTTTTGGCGACAGGGGGCTATGGCTACACCTTC
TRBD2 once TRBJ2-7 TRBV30 CAWSLHGLAGGYEQYF TGTGCCTGGAGTCTCCACGGACTAGCGGGGGGCTACGAGCAGTACTTC
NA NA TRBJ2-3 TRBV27 CASRVQALTSTDTQYF TGTGCCAGCAGGGTACAGGCACTCACTAGCACAGATACGCAGTATTTT
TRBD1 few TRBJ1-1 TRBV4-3 CASSQRTGGANTEAFF TGCGCCAGCAGCCAAAGGACAGGGGGCGCGAACACTGAAGCTTTCTTT
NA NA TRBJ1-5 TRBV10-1 CASTNLPLAGRMSQPQHF TGCGCCAGCACCAATCTCCCCTTGGCAGGGAGGATGAGTCAGCCCCAGCATTTT
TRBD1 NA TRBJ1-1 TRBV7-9 CASSSQTLRDRGTEAFF TGTGCCAGCAGCTCCCAAACACTCCGGGACAGGGGGACTGAAGCTTTCTTT
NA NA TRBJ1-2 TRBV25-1 CASSAGVGYTF TGTGCCAGCAGCGCAGGGGTGGGCTACACCTTC
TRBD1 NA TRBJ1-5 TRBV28 CASSLSGQGRPQHF TGTGCCAGCAGTTTATCGGGACAGGGTCGTCCCCAGCATTTT
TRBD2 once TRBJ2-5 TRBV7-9 CASSPMGGQETQYF TGTGCCAGCAGTCCAATGGGGGGGCAAGAGACCCAGTACTTC
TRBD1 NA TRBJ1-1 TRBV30 CAWSVIGTAPMNTEAFF TGTGCCTGGAGTGTTATCGGGACAGCGCCAATGAACACTGAAGCTTTCTTT
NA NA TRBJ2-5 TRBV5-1 CASSLFPSYQETQYF TGCGCCAGCAGCTTGTTCCCCAGTTACCAAGAGACCCAGTACTTC
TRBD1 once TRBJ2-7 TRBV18 CASSRRTGVNPYEQYF TGTGCCAGCTCACGCCGGACAGGGGTGAACCCCTACGAGCAGTACTTC
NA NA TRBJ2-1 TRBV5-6 CASSPLGPYNEQFF TGTGCCAGCAGCCCCCTTGGGCCCTACAATGAGCAGTTCTTC
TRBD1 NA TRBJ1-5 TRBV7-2 CASSPAPRQGVGSNQPQHF TGTGCCAGCAGCCCGGCTCCGAGACAGGGGGTAGGGAGCAATCAGCCCCAGCATTTT